Described below is a single T cell receptor (beta chain) sequence and its context. This CDR3 spans 11 amino acids. Trimming pared 5 bases from V and 16 bases from J, leaving 14 bases between. The germline gives CDR1 SEHNR, CDR2 FQNEAQ (reference sequence). TCRdb's copy holds only in-frame clones and misses some; the assay was immunoSEQ multiplex PCR. The sample gives some 9,900 clones, roughly nine tenths of which show up once; 5% to 6% is in the top ten. This sample is drawn from a study of blood T cell repertoires in COVID-19. This TCR came from a human donor in a cohort sampled during active COVID-19. Sequenced sample: peripheral blood. The chain couples TRBV7-9 to TRBJ1-4, with a weak D call TRBD1 (6 bases). Here the CDR3 DNA reads TGTGCCAGCAGCCCACGGGCCAGGGGGTTTTTT. Protein: CASSPRARGFF.